In this sample, the clone carrying this T cell receptor beta chain turned up a few times. The antigen remains unidentified. The CDR3 loop spans 13 amino acids. V was shortened by 8 bases and J by 6 bases, with 13 bases between the two germline ends. Per the germline V gene, CDR1 is MDHEN and CDR2 is SYDVKM. The record originates from a study of post-analysis software for immune sequencing data. Study at large: Relapsing-remitting, secondary progressive and progressive-relapsing forms made up the multiple sclerosis disease courses.

Included in the TCR beta cDNA libraries were unique molecular identifiers. Each batch of 1 to 10 million T cells produced roughly 500,000 cDNA molecules. TCRdb fed the PCR reads into MiXCR, producing one record per CDR3 protein. The sample has 650,000 to 900,000 distinct CDR3 sequences, around 45% seen once. Study-level points and caveats: There was significantly lower normalized Chao1 diversity in multiple sclerosis patients than in controls. Five TRBV segments were more frequent in patients than controls; TRBV5-6, TRBV5-1 and TRBV20-1 belonged to this group.

The rearrangement links TRBV28 to TRBJ1-4; possible D gene TRBD1, 5 bases. The sequencing input was blood. This clonotype was obtained from a girl between 5 and 17 years old with multiple sclerosis. This CDR3 reads CASVEWGDEKLFF. CDR3 DNA sequence: TGTGCCAGCGTCGAGTGGGGGGATGAAAAACTGTTTTTT.